The entry below gives a single TCR beta chain sequence along with its context. This sample is part of a study of blood T cell repertoires in COVID-19. Study-wide context: Samples of COVID-19 (acute and convalescent) were obtained from the United States, Italy and Spain. Sources were T cells, B-cell-depleted T cells, or PBMCs; the material itself was cDNA or gDNA.

Authors' data handling: How many nucleated cells were present was estimated from reference gene primer amplification. The protocol was immunoSEQ multiplex PCR, while the TCRdb copy is restricted to in-frame clones and leaves out a portion. V and J calls and clone size are as listed in that table; D and trimming were resolved from the DNA. The sample holds 100,000 to 150,000 clones, about 82% seen once. In germline, CDR1 is MDHEN, CDR2 SYDVKM. The CDR3 extends over 15 amino acids. After removal of 6 bases from V and 0 bases from J, the junction contained 7 bases not matched to a gene. The source material was peripheral blood. The chain employs TRBV28 and TRBJ2-5; 7 nucleotides agree with TRBD1. This TCR came from a human donor in a cohort sampled during active COVID-19. CDR3 sequence reads: CASRNRGWYQETQYF. CDR3 nucleotide sequence: TGTGCCAGCAGGAACAGGGGTTGGTACCAAGAGACCCAGTACTTC.